Following are 21 T cell receptor beta chains from one sample sequenced in a study of blood T cell repertoires in COVID-19. Using immunoSEQ multiplex PCR, the repertoire was profiled, and TCRdb retains in-frame clones only, with some absent. The sample has 200,000 to 250,000 clones; around four fifths are singletons. The sample consisted of peripheral blood. All receptors come from a woman of 80 years or more with COVID-19, enrolled during active disease.

The chain combines TRBV27 with TRBJ2-3; D might be TRBD2 (5 bases). The V and J ends lost 1 base and 8 bases respectively, with 7 bases between them. This CDR3 contains 12 residues. The germline V gene has CDR1 MNHEY and CDR2 SMNVEV (reference sequence). CDR3 coding DNA: TGTGCCAGCAGTTTATTCGCGGGTACGCAGTATTTT. Translation: CASSLFAGTQYF.

In DNA form, the CDR3 reads TGTGCCAGCAACCCGCTAGCGGGGTACAATGAGCAGTTCTTC. Amino acids: CASNPLAGYNEQFF. The V call is TRBV6-5, the J call TRBJ2-1; 9 nucleotides align to TRBD2. Germline CDR1 is MNHEY and CDR2 is SVGAGI. The CDR3 extends over 14 amino acids. With V trimmed by 7 bases and J by 4 bases, 5 bases remained unmatched.

The sample holds one count of this clone. This chain uses TRBV29-1 with TRBJ2-3; the match to TRBD2 covers 10 bases. V gave up 6 bases and J gave up 8 bases; unmatched junction bases: 14. The CDR3 totals 15 residues. Germline lookup yields CDR1 SQVTM and CDR2 ANQGSEA. The CDR3 DNA is TGCAGCGTATCTCGGGTAGCGGGGGGCGAGGTTACGCAGTATTTT. Amino acid sequence: CSVSRVAGGEVTQYF.

This clone was detected only once. The chain links TRBV15 to TRBJ1-1, with unresolved D. Germline loops: CDR1 LNHNV, CDR2 YYDKDF (reference sequence). The ends were cut back, 0 bases at V and 5 bases at J, with 10 bases in the middle. CDR3 length: 14 amino acids. The CDR3 DNA follows: TGTGCCACCAGCAGAGATCAGGTGTGGACTGAAGCTTTCTTT. This encodes CATSRDQVWTEAFF.

The V and J genes are TRBV3-1 (or the pseudogene TRBV3-2) and TRBJ1-4, with a weak D call TRBD1 (5 bases). The CDR3 is 14 residues long. The V gene's germline CDR1 is LGHDT and CDR2 YNNKEL (reference sequence). The V end lost 6 bases, the J end lost 8 bases, and 16 bases lay between the germline ends. In DNA, the CDR3 is TGTGCCAGCAGGCTAGGCCAGGGAACCGAAAAACTGTTTTTT. This encodes CASRLGQGTEKLFF.

This chain links TRBV28 with TRBJ2-3; D may be TRBD2 (6 bases). Germline CDR1 MDHEN, CDR2 SYDVKM. This CDR3 is 14 amino acids long. Trimming pared 9 bases from V and 4 bases from J, leaving 17 bases between. The chain's CDR3 is CASRRAGFSDTQYF. DNA of the CDR3: TGTGCCAGTCGGAGGGCCGGATTCTCAGATACGCAGTATTTT.

This clone was counted a few times. This sequence joins TRBV24-1 and TRBJ1-2; D call uncertain. Trimming stripped 4 bases from V and 6 bases from J, with 8 bases between. CDR3 length equals 12 residues. Germline CDR1 reads KGHDR; CDR2 reads SFDVKD. DNA of the CDR3: TGTGCCACCAGTGACCGGGATCATGGCTACACCTTC. Its translation: CATSDRDHGYTF.

The V call is TRBV7-8, the J call TRBJ1-2; TRBD1 agrees at 7 bases. The CDR3 is 13 amino acids. CDR1 SGHVS and CDR2 FQNEAQ come from the germline V gene. V lost 1 base and J lost 6; bases outside the gene matches: 2. This CDR3 reads CASSLDRGHGYTF. The CDR3 DNA reads as TGTGCCAGCAGCTTAGACAGGGGCCATGGCTACACCTTC.

The rearrangement joins TRBV7-9 to TRBJ1-1; 8 bases are a match to TRBD1. CDR1 and CDR2 (germline): SEHNR, FQNEAQ (reference sequence). The junction had 8 bases not matched to a gene; V was cut back by 7 bases and J by 1 base. The CDR3 extends over 15 amino acids. CDR3 loop: CASKRQGRTNTEAFF. CDR3 DNA sequence: TGTGCCAGCAAAAGACAGGGGCGAACGAACACTGAAGCTTTCTTT.

This chain joins TRBV5-1 and TRBJ2-7, with D possibly being TRBD1 (5 bases). The V gene lost 2 bases and the J gene lost 1 base, with 10 bases spanning the gap. CDR3 size: 14 residues. Looked up from germline, CDR1 is SGHRS and CDR2 is YFSETQ. The CDR3 nucleotides read TGCGCCAGCAGCTTTACGGACAAATCCTACGAGCAGTACTTC. Its translation is CASSFTDKSYEQYF.

The rearrangement uses TRBV3-1 (or the pseudogene TRBV3-2) and TRBJ1-2; 8 positions agree with TRBD1. The CDR3 length is 15 residues. Germline V lookup: CDR1 LGHDT, CDR2 YNNKEL (reference sequence). V trimming: 3 bases; J trimming: 5 bases; junction bases outside the gene matches: 8. The CDR3 spells CASSQYRGAGYGYTF. DNA of the CDR3: TGTGCCAGCAGCCAGTACAGGGGGGCGGGGTATGGCTACACCTTC.

The chain joins TRBV3-1 (or the pseudogene TRBV3-2) to TRBJ2-1; perhaps TRBD2 as D (5 bases). Between the trimmed V and J ends, which lost 0 bases and 7 bases, there was a span of 16 bases. This CDR3 region has 16 residues. From germline, CDR1 is LGHDT and CDR2 YNNKEL (reference sequence). The CDR3 coding sequence is TGTGCCAGCAGCCAAGACGACGAGGGCCGAGAGAATGAGCAGTTCTTC. It codes for CASSQDDEGRENEQFF.

J is TRBJ1-2 and V is TRBV29-1, with TRBD1 matching 9 bases. CDR3 length equals 14 residues. V shed 4 bases and J 7 bases; nucleotides not matched to a gene: 10. Germline V lookup: CDR1 SQVTM, CDR2 ANQGSEA. The CDR3 DNA sequence: TGCAGCGTTGGATACGGACAGGGGATGGGTGGCTACACCTTC. It codes for CSVGYGQGMGGYTF.

This CDR3 is CASSPYSESYEQYF. The CDR3 DNA reads TGTGCCAGCTCACCATATAGCGAAAGCTACGAGCAGTACTTC. This chain uses TRBV18 with TRBJ2-7; maybe TRBD2 (5 bases). CDR1 and CDR2 (germline): KGHSH, LQKENI. The length of the CDR3 is 14 residues. V dropped 2 bases and J dropped 3 bases, with 11 bases sitting between them.

The chain combines TRBV11-2 with TRBJ1-1; no reliable D call. Trimming removed 5 bases at V and 11 bases at J, with 18 bases between. In germline, CDR1 is SGHAT, CDR2 FQNNGV. The CDR3 totals 13 residues. This CDR3 is CASSSLLGRVAFF. In DNA form, the CDR3 reads TGTGCCAGCAGCAGTCTTCTGGGTCGGGTTGCTTTCTTT. Filled out from reference TRBV11-2 and TRBJ1-1, the complete variable domain reads EAGVAQSPRYKIIEKRQSVAFWCNPISGHATLYWYQQILGQGPKLLIQFQNNGVVDDSQLPKDRFSAERLKGVDSTLKIQPAKLEDSAVYLCASSSLLGRVAFFGQGTRLTVV.

The V and J genes are TRBV15 and TRBJ1-5; 7 bases map to TRBD1. Germline lookup yields CDR1 LNHNV and CDR2 YYDKDF (reference sequence). V shed 0 bases and J 4 bases; nucleotides not matched to a gene: 9. This CDR3 comprises 17 residues. The CDR3 is CATSREWTGQINQPQHF. The CDR3 DNA reads as TGTGCCACCAGCAGAGAATGGACGGGACAGATAAATCAGCCCCAGCATTTT.

In its sample, this clone was seen a few times. The chain is built from TRBV6-5 and TRBJ1-5; D is possibly TRBD1 (6 bases). V was pared by 6 bases and J by 11 bases, with 20 bases between. The V gene's germline CDR1 is MNHEY and CDR2 SVGAGI. CDR3 length: 14 residues. CDR3 region: CASSSTGLVGAQHF. Here the CDR3 DNA reads TGTGCCAGCAGCTCAACAGGGTTGGTCGGGGCCCAGCATTTT.

The rearrangement joins TRBV27 to TRBJ1-2; TRBD1 aligns across 10 bases. This CDR3 region has 15 residues. With 3 bases clipped from V and 7 bases from J, the junction kept 8 bases outside the gene matches. CDR1 and CDR2 (germline): MNHEY, SMNVEV (reference sequence). DNA of the CDR3: TGTGCCAGCAGTTTTTACGGGGACAGGGGTTCTGGCTACACCTTC. This gives the protein CASSFYGDRGSGYTF.

V gene TRBV11-3 combines with J gene TRBJ2-1, with D possibly being TRBD2 (6 bases). Germline V CDR1 and CDR2: SGHNT, YENEEA. The CDR3 loop spans 15 amino acids. Deletions cut 5 bases from V and 0 bases from J, with 11 bases between. The CDR3 protein is CASSRRVSSYNEQFF. The CDR3 DNA is TGTGCCAGCAGCAGGAGGGTGAGCTCCTACAATGAGCAGTTCTTC. The full variable domain, its missing parts supplied by reference TRBV11-3 and TRBJ2-1, is EAGVVQSPRYKIIEKKQPVAFWCNPISGHNTLYWYLQNLGQGPELLIRYENEEAVDDSQLPKDRFSAERLKGVDSTLKIQPAELGDSAVYLCASSRRVSSYNEQFFGPGTRLTVL.

The chain is built from TRBV4-2 and TRBJ2-7, with TRBD2 as a possible D gene (6 bases). The CDR3 is 17 residues long. V was pared by 0 bases and J by 0 bases, with 15 bases between. Germline lookup yields CDR1 LGHNA and CDR2 YNFKEQ. The DNA of the CDR3 is TGTGCCAGCAGCCAAGAGTCAGGTGCGGGGCCCTCCTACGAGCAGTACTTC. Protein: CASSQESGAGPSYEQYF.

In this sample, this clone turned up a few times. V gene TRBV18 combines with J gene TRBJ1-2; 7 bases map to TRBD1. Germline CDR1 KGHSH, CDR2 LQKENI. The CDR3 totals 15 residues. The junction had 8 bases not matched to a gene; V was cut back by 1 base and J by 6 bases. The CDR3 DNA reads TGTGCCAGCTCACCACTAGGGACAGCCTTGGATGGCTACACCTTC. It yields the protein CASSPLGTALDGYTF. The variable domain in full, with the rest retrieved from reference TRBV18 and TRBJ1-2, is NAGVMQNPRHLVRRRGQEARLRCSPMKGHSHVYWYRQLPEEGLKFMVYLQKENIIDESGMPKERFSAEFPKEGPSILRIQQVVRGDSAAYFCASSPLGTALDGYTFGSGTRLTVV.